A single sample gave rise to the 6 T cell receptor beta chains below, sequenced in a study of cytomegalovirus exposure and HLA in healthy donors. The PCR employed 60 Vbeta primers together with 13 Jbeta primers. Produced via immunoSEQ multiplex PCR; TCRdb's table is partial and in-frame only. The sample has around 160,000 clones, approximately 83% seen once. Sequenced input: PBMCs. The receptors were sampled from a woman under 30 in good health and CMV-seronegative.

The genes are TRBV18 and TRBJ1-5, with D unclear. Germline V gene lookup returns CDR1 KGHSH and CDR2 LQKENI. Trimming removed 3 bases at V and 4 bases at J, with 10 bases between. This CDR3 has 14 amino acids. CDR3 nucleotides: TGTGCCAGCTCACCCGGAGCGTTAAATCAGCCCCAGCATTTT. Protein sequence: CASSPGALNQPQHF. Combining the CDR3 with reference TRBV18 and TRBJ1-5 gives the whole variable domain NAGVMQNPRHLVRRRGQEARLRCSPMKGHSHVYWYRQLPEEGLKFMVYLQKENIIDESGMPKERFSAEFPKEGPSILRIQQVVRGDSAAYFCASSPGALNQPQHFGDGTRLSIL.

CDR3 residues: CASSEVSGGAPTDTQYF. In DNA, the CDR3 is TGTGCCAGCAGTGAGGTTAGCGGGGGGGCCCCAACAGATACGCAGTATTTT. This rearrangement joins TRBV6-1 to TRBJ2-3, with 11 bases fitting TRBD2. CDR1 MNHNS and CDR2 SASEGT come from the germline V gene. The trim removed 3 bases at V and 3 bases at J, leaving 8 bases unmatched. The CDR3 length is 17 residues.

In DNA form, the CDR3 reads TGTGCCAGCAGCTTGATACAGGGTAGAGGGGAGCAGTTCTTC. The encoded protein is CASSLIQGRGEQFF. This chain joins TRBV5-5 and TRBJ2-1, with D perhaps matching TRBD1 (6 bases). CDR3 size: 14 residues. Trimming took 1 base from V and 10 from J, leaving 15 bases between them. Germline V lookup: CDR1 SGHKS, CDR2 YYEKEE (reference sequence). The full variable domain, rest sourced from reference TRBV5-5 and TRBJ2-1, is DAGVTQSPTHLIKTRGQQVTLRCSPISGHKSVSWYQQVLGQGPQFIFQYYEKEERGRGNFPDRFSARQFPNYSSELNVNALLLGDSALYLCASSLIQGRGEQFFGPGTRLTVL.

This sequence joins TRBV27 and TRBJ2-5; D call uncertain. The germline V gene has CDR1 MNHEY and CDR2 SMNVEV (reference sequence). Trimming took off 3 bases at V and 2 bases at J, with 7 bases between the two ends. CDR3 length: 13 residues. The DNA for the CDR3 is TGTGCCAGCAGTTTCTCACATCAAGAGACCCAGTACTTC. It specifies CASSFSHQETQYF.

CDR3: CASGLIRDRVNTIYF. The CDR3 DNA reads as TGTGCTAGTGGTTTGATACGGGACAGGGTAAACACCATATATTTT. The chain uses TRBV12-5 and TRBJ1-3, with 9 positions matching TRBD1. The CDR3 loop spans 15 amino acids. Germline V lookup: CDR1 LGHNT, CDR2 FRNRAP. V lost 2 bases, J lost 6 bases, and 5 bases stayed unmatched.

The genes are TRBV30 and TRBJ1-1, with 8 bases fitting TRBD1. The germline V gene encodes CDR1 GTSNPN and CDR2 SVGIG (reference sequence). Trimming took 5 bases from V and 8 from J; bases not matched to a gene: 10. The CDR3 spans 13 residues. The CDR3 sequence: CAWQTTGGSEAFF. CDR3 sequence (DNA): TGTGCCTGGCAAACTACAGGGGGTTCGGAAGCTTTCTTT.